This is a list of T cell receptor beta chains from one sample in a study of follicular helper T cells after annual influenza vaccination. This table comes from immunoSEQ multiplex PCR, and its TCRdb copy is limited to in-frame clones, with some not included. The table has approximately 8,500 clones, around four fifths seen once. The input for sequencing was CXCR5+ CD38- circulating T follicular helper cells from blood, taken 7 days after influenza vaccination. These receptors were taken from an adult who received the influenza vaccine. Both conserved end residues are part of each CDR3. D genes are given only for firm matches. Expanded clones are given a class, and other clones once, few, many or no size at all.

>.|.|TRBJ1-2|TRBV21-1
TGTGCCAGCAGCAAACGAGGGGACTACACCTTC
CASSKRGDYTF
>.|.|TRBJ1-1|TRBV18
TGTGCCAGCTCACCAGGCCTGAGTACCACTGAAGCTTTCTTT
CASSPGLSTTEAFF
>few|TRBD1|TRBJ1-5|TRBV7-2
TGTGCCAGCAGCCGAGGACAGGGCACGGTTCAGCCCCAGCATTTT
CASSRGQGTVQPQHF
>.|.|TRBJ2-5|TRBV11-2
TGTGCCAGCAGCTTTTTAGAAGGGAACCAAGAGACCCAGTACTTC
CASSFLEGNQETQYF
>.|.|TRBJ1-6|TRBV7-9
TGTGCCAGCAGCTCGCCAGAGTCTTATAATTCACCCCTCCACTTT
CASSSPESYNSPLHF
>.|.|TRBJ1-5|TRBV25-1
TGTGCCAGCAGTGAATCGTCTGGGCCCAGCACTCAGCCCCAGCATTTT
CASSESSGPSTQPQHF
>.|.|TRBJ1-1|TRBV2
TGTGCCAGCATGGATACAGGGAACACTGAAGCTTTCTTT
CASMDTGNTEAFF
>.|.|TRBJ2-1|TRBV19
TGTGCCAGTAGTCCTCCACTAGGTGAGCAGTTCTTC
CASSPPLGEQFF
>once|.|TRBJ1-4|TRBV6-1
TGTGCCAGCCACCGGGGAGGGGAGGGTGAAAAACTGTTTTTT
CASHRGGEGEKLFF
>.|.|TRBJ1-1|TRBV28
TGTGCCAGCATAACAAGGGGAAACACTGAAGCTTTCTTT
CASITRGNTEAFF
>.|TRBD1|TRBJ1-4|TRBV27
TGTGCCAGCGGGACAGGGGGAGAAAAACTGTTTTTT
CASGTGGEKLFF
>.|TRBD1|TRBJ1-4|TRBV2
TGTGCCAGCAGTGAATGGGGACAGGGTTGGACTGAAAAACTGTTTTTT
CASSEWGQGWTEKLFF
>.|.|TRBJ2-3|TRBV28
TGTGCCAGCAGTTTGCCCCTAGCGAAGGGCCCGCAGTATTTT
CASSLPLAKGPQYF
>.|TRBD2|TRBJ2-1|TRBV2
TGTGCCAGCAGGATCAGGGAGGGCCTATACAATGAGCAGTTCTTC
CASRIREGLYNEQFF
>.|.|TRBJ1-2|TRBV19
TGTGCCAGTAGCCCGGGACATTACCCCTATGGCTACACCTTC
CASSPGHYPYGYTF
>once|TRBD2|TRBJ2-1|TRBV7-2
TGTGCCAGCAGCTCCCAACGGGGGGGATACAATGAGCAGTTCTTC
CASSSQRGGYNEQFF
>.|.|TRBJ1-4|TRBV7-9
TGTGCCAGCAGCCCAGGGTATAACGATGAAAAACTGTTTTTT
CASSPGYNDEKLFF
>.|.|TRBJ1-5|TRBV30
TGTGCCTGGAGTGTACAAGGGTTGGGGAATCAGCCCCAGCATTTT
CAWSVQGLGNQPQHF
>.|.|TRBJ1-2|TRBV4-3
TGCGCCAGCAGCCAAGATTGGGGGGTAAACTATGGCTACACCTTC
CASSQDWGVNYGYTF
>.|.|TRBJ2-1|TRBV19
TGTGCCAGTAGTATCCCAGCCAACTCCTACAATGAGCAGTTCTTC
CASSIPANSYNEQFF
>.|.|TRBJ1-2|TRBV28
TGTGCCAGCAGTTTTTCCAGGGAAAGGAGAAACTATGGCTACACCTTC
CASSFSRERRNYGYTF
>.|.|TRBJ2-3|TRBV28
TGTGCCAGTTACTCTAGCACAGATACGCAGTATTTT
CASYSSTDTQYF
>.|.|TRBJ1-6|TRBV6-1
TGTGCCAGCAGGGGCGCGGGGTCCTATAATTCACCCCTCCACTTT
CASRGAGSYNSPLHF
>once|.|TRBJ2-5|TRBV5-4
TGTGCCAGCAGCTGGTCGGGGGATGGGACCCAGTACTTC
CASSWSGDGTQYF
>.|TRBD2|TRBJ2-1|TRBV11-3
TGTGCCAGCAGCTTAGAGGGGACTAGCGGGGTTAGCTCCTACAATGAGCAGTTCTTC
CASSLEGTSGVSSYNEQFF
>once|.|TRBJ2-7|TRBV9
TGTGCCAGCAGCGCCGCCGGCGGCTACGAGCAGTACTTC
CASSAAGGYEQYF
>.|TRBD2|TRBJ2-3|TRBV18
TGTGCCAGCTCACTGACTAGCGCGACAGATACGCAGTATTTT
CASSLTSATDTQYF
>.|.|TRBJ1-2|TRBV5-4
TGTGCCAGCAGCCGCGATAGGGGCTATGGCTACACCTTC
CASSRDRGYGYTF
>.|TRBD2|TRBJ2-5|TRBV4-2
TGTGCCAGCAGCCCCCTTAGGTCTAGCGGGGTCTACGGGGAGACCCAGTACTTC
CASSPLRSSGVYGETQYF
>.|TRBD2|TRBJ2-3|TRBV7-8
TGTGCCAGCAGCCCCGGGACTACCATCACAGATACGCAGTATTTT
CASSPGTTITDTQYF
>.|.|TRBJ1-4|TRBV19
TGTGCCAGTAGTATCCGCCCCGACTTGTCAACTAATGAAAAACTGTTTTTT
CASSIRPDLSTNEKLFF
>.|.|TRBJ1-1|TRBV15
TGTGCCACCAGCAGAGACAGGATTAGCACTGAAGCTTTCTTT
CATSRDRISTEAFF
>.|.|TRBJ1-1|TRBV28
TGTGCCAGCAGCCGAAAACTCAACTTTTGGACTGAAGCTTTCTTT
CASSRKLNFWTEAFF
>.|TRBD2|TRBJ2-5|TRBV5-1
TGCGCCAGCAGCAATACCGTAGCGGGGGGGCAAGAGACCCAGTACTTC
CASSNTVAGGQETQYF
>.|TRBD1|TRBJ1-2|TRBV10-3
TGTGCCATCAGTGAGCCTACAGGGGCCTATGGCTACACCTTC
CAISEPTGAYGYTF
>.|.|TRBJ1-4|TRBV5-4
TGTGCCAGCAGCTTGGGGGGCGAGGGGGATGAAAAACTGTTTTTT
CASSLGGEGDEKLFF
>.|TRBD2|TRBJ2-1|TRBV7-6
TGTGCCAGCAGCTTAGGGGCCTCCGGGACTAGGTCAAGGGAGCAGTTCTTC
CASSLGASGTRSREQFF
>.|.|TRBJ2-7|TRBV28
TGTGCCAGCAAAGCTAGGCGGAACGATTGGGGCGAGCAGTACTTC
CASKARRNDWGEQYF
>.|.|TRBJ2-7|TRBV7-2
TGTGCCAGCAGCTTAGCGCTTACGGCAGCGCAGTACTTC
CASSLALTAAQYF
>once|TRBD1|TRBJ1-6|TRBV5-1
TGCGCCAGCAGCTTGGCAACAGGGGGTAATAATTCACCCCTCCACTTT
CASSLATGGNNSPLHF
>few|.|TRBJ1-2|TRBV6-4
TGTGCCAGCATCCGGGGCTACACCTTC
CASIRGYTF
>.|TRBD2|TRBJ2-5|TRBV5-1
TGCGCCAGCAGTTCCATGGTAGCGGGGGGGAAAGAGACCCAGTACTTC
CASSSMVAGGKETQYF
>once|.|TRBJ1-3|TRBV18
TGTGCCAGCTCACCACCTACCACCCAGGACACCATATATTTT
CASSPPTTQDTIYF
>.|.|TRBJ2-7|TRBV28
TGTGCCAGCTCAGGGCGGGGCTACGAGCAGTACTTC
CASSGRGYEQYF
>.|.|TRBJ1-1|TRBV5-1
TGCGCCAGCAGCAAGGACCGTCCCGATGAAGCTTTCTTT
CASSKDRPDEAFF
>.|.|TRBJ2-5|TRBV18
TGTGCCAGCTCCGGGACACCTGGCTGGGAGACCCAGTACTTC
CASSGTPGWETQYF
>.|.|TRBJ1-1|TRBV4-3
TGCGCCAGCAGCCAAGGGAGGGGGTTCACTGAAGCTTTCTTT
CASSQGRGFTEAFF
>.|.|TRBJ1-2|TRBV5-4
TGTGCCAGCAGCTTTCGAACTAACTATGGCTACACCTTC
CASSFRTNYGYTF
>.|.|TRBJ1-1|TRBV5-4
TGTGCCAGCAGCCGAGGAGGACCCGCGAACACTGAAGCTTTCTTT
CASSRGGPANTEAFF